Sequencing of this T cell receptor beta chain was carried out in a study of OX40 agonist ivuxolimab in advanced cancers. Study-level information: Dose-escalation cases comprised hepatocellular carcinoma, melanoma, renal cell or head and neck cancer. Of mixed ages from about 23 to 79 and averaging approximately 60 years, the group was approximately 84% male.

Method: immunoSEQ multiplex PCR; TCRdb's copy keeps in-frame clones and lacks some. Seen here are roughly 91,000 clones, about 96% observed once, and the top ten hold 2% to 2.5%. The CDR3 is 16 residues long. The J segment lost 11 bases and the V segment lost 4 bases, leaving 13 bases of the junction unmatched. CDR1 is SGHDT, CDR2 YYEEEE, per germline. The sequenced sample was CD4+ or CD8+ T cells sorted from blood, obtained in a trial of the OX40 agonist ivuxolimab. The source is an adult with an advanced solid tumor such as melanoma, head and neck, liver or kidney cancer. The V and J genes are TRBV5-6 and TRBJ2-3, with TRBD2 identical over 13 bases. The DNA for the CDR3 is TGTGCCAGCAGCCGAGATGACGGACTAGCGGGGGCAAAGCAGTATTTT. This translates into CASSRDDGLAGAKQYF.